This TCR beta chain is drawn from a study of OX40 agonist ivuxolimab in advanced cancers. CDR3 length: 14 amino acids. The germline gives CDR1 SEHNR, CDR2 FQNEAQ (reference sequence). The J segment lost 4 bases and the V segment lost 2 bases, leaving 3 bases of the junction unmatched. Here immunoSEQ multiplex PCR was the method, and the copy in TCRdb shows in-frame clones only, minus some. The sample includes roughly 72,000 clones, about 85% of them seen just once. A single count supports this clone. The rearrangement joins TRBV7-9 to TRBJ2-5; 8 nucleotides agree with TRBD2. The sequence came from an adult with an advanced solid tumor such as melanoma, head and neck, liver or kidney cancer. The source material was CD4+ or CD8+ T cells sorted from blood, sampled in a trial of the OX40 agonist ivuxolimab. The CDR3 sequence: CASSLTGGRETQYF. CDR3 nucleotide sequence: TGTGCCAGCAGCTTAACGGGGGGGCGAGAGACCCAGTACTTC.